Below are 26 T cell receptor beta chains sequenced from a single sample in a study of blood T cells in healthy people across ages. Sample-barcoded 5' priming and a J-beta primer mix drove a second PCR of 7 to 11 cycles. MiXCR, applied by TCRdb to the 5' RACE reads, yields one record per CDR3 protein. The sample carries some 800,000 distinct CDR3 sequences, around 45% recorded once. What was sequenced was blood. These receptor sequences come from a man aged 55 to 69 in good health.

This chain joins TRBV7-2 and TRBJ2-1; weak D call: TRBD1 (6 bases). V lost 5 bases to trimming and J lost 7 bases, with 21 bases between them. The germline gives CDR1 SGHTA, CDR2 FQGNSA. The CDR3 is made up of 16 amino acids. CDR3 residues: CASSPTWLPGANEQFF. In nucleotides, the CDR3 is TGTGCCAGCAGCCCTACGTGGCTCCCAGGGGCTAATGAGCAGTTCTTC.

The J gene is TRBJ2-1, the V gene TRBV7-8; 7 bases match TRBD1. J lost 6 bases, V lost 0 bases, and 11 bases had no gene match. The CDR3 extends over 17 amino acids. Looked up from germline, CDR1 is SGHVS and CDR2 is FQNEAQ. DNA for the CDR3: TGTGCCAGCAGCTTAGCCCCGGGTAGGGGGCACGGCAATGAGCAGTTCTTC. Its protein is CASSLAPGRGHGNEQFF.

The rearrangement joins TRBV20-1 to TRBJ2-7; 11 bases fit TRBD2. After removal of 4 bases from V and 6 bases from J, the junction contained 5 bases not matched to a gene. CDR1 and CDR2 (germline): DFQATT, SNEGSKA (reference sequence). The CDR3 totals 13 residues. The CDR3 spells CSAMTSGVGEQYF. Written as DNA, the CDR3 is TGCAGTGCTATGACTAGCGGGGTTGGCGAGCAGTACTTC.

This clonotype turned up a few times. The chain combines TRBV27 with TRBJ2-3; 12 bases align to TRBD2. CDR1 MNHEY and CDR2 SMNVEV come from the germline V gene (reference sequence). V was pared by 4 bases and J by 0 bases, with 5 bases of the junction left unmatched. The CDR3 sequence is 17 residues long. The CDR3 DNA follows: TGTGCCAGCAGTTCATACACTAGCGGGGGGAGCACAGATACGCAGTATTTT. Its protein is CASSSYTSGGSTDTQYF.

The rearrangement joins TRBV5-5 to TRBJ1-4; 8 bases are shared with TRBD1. The CDR3 covers 16 residues. J lost 5 bases, V lost 4 bases, and 10 bases had no gene match. Germline CDR1 and CDR2: SGHKS and YYEKEE (reference sequence). In DNA form, the CDR3 reads TGTGCCAGCAGCGCAACCGGGACAGGATTGAATGAAAAACTGTTTTTT. Translation: CASSATGTGLNEKLFF.

This clonotype was counted between two and nine times. The chain employs TRBV20-1 and TRBJ2-7, with D unclear. V lost 7 bases and J lost 2, with 9 bases in between. Germline CDR1 is DFQATT and CDR2 is SNEGSKA (reference sequence). The CDR3 is 11 amino acids. CDR3 nucleotide sequence: TGCAGTGGGCGGACCACCTACGAGCAGTACTTC. Protein: CSGRTTYEQYF.

The chain combines TRBV7-9 with TRBJ2-1; 9 nucleotides agree with TRBD2. The V gene end was trimmed by 2 bases and the J gene end by 9 bases; junction bases not matched to a gene: 8. The CDR3 spans 15 residues. CDR1 is SEHNR, CDR2 FQNEAQ, per germline (reference sequence). The CDR3 nucleotides read TGTGCCAGCAGCTTAACCCTGGGACTAGCCCCTGAGCAGTTCTTC. Amino acids: CASSLTLGLAPEQFF.

J is TRBJ1-2 and V is TRBV18; no reliable D call. V was pared by 5 bases and J by 4 bases, with 17 bases between. This CDR3 comprises 15 residues. The germline gives CDR1 KGHSH, CDR2 LQKENI. The CDR3 loop is CASSSKEGLSYGYTF. The CDR3 bases are TGTGCCAGCTCATCCAAGGAGGGATTAAGCTATGGCTACACCTTC.

V gene TRBV7-9 combines with J gene TRBJ1-1, with D possibly TRBD1 on 5 matching bases. The CDR3 covers 13 residues. V shed 5 bases and J shed 4 bases, with 11 bases lying between them. The germline gives CDR1 SEHNR, CDR2 FQNEAQ (reference sequence). The CDR3 DNA reads as TGTGCCAGCAGCGAAGGGGTTTCCACTGAAGCTTTCTTT. Translating gives CASSEGVSTEAFF.

The CDR3 loop reads CASSLGAWNTEAFF. The CDR3 nucleotides are TGTGCCAGCAGCTTAGGAGCCTGGAACACTGAAGCTTTCTTT. The chain links TRBV7-2 to TRBJ1-1; D ambiguous. Germline V lookup: CDR1 SGHTA, CDR2 FQGNSA. This CDR3 spans 14 amino acids. The ends were cut back, 1 base at V and 1 base at J, with 7 bases in the middle.

This clonotype has only one observation. This chain uses TRBV6-4 with TRBJ2-1; 7 bases are a match to TRBD1. The J call could be wrong; TRBJ2-7 is a better fit for the DNA end. Germline assignment: CDR1 MRHNA and CDR2 SNTAGT. This CDR3 is built from 14 residues. The DNA of the CDR3 is TGTGCCAGCAGTGGGGACAGCTCCTACAATGAGCAGTACTTC. This encodes CASSGDSSYNEQYF.

The sample holds one count of this clonotype. The chain is built from TRBV5-1 and TRBJ2-1; D is perhaps TRBD2 (5 bases). The CDR3 has 16 amino acids. Deletions cut 1 base from V and 3 bases from J, with 14 bases between. Germline CDR1 and CDR2: SGHRS and YFSETQ. CDR3 DNA: TGCGCCAGCAGCTTGTATGAGCGGAGGAACTACAATGAGCAGTTCTTC. As protein: CASSLYERRNYNEQFF. The full variable domain, with the rest looked up from reference TRBV5-1 and TRBJ2-1, is KAGVTQTPRYLIKTRGQQVTLSCSPISGHRSVSWYQQTPGQGLQFLFEYFSETQRNKGNFPGRFSGRQFSNSRSEMNVSTLELGDSALYLCASSLYERRNYNEQFFGPGTRLTVL.

J is TRBJ2-3 and V is TRBV5-6, with TRBD2 identical over 9 bases. J was trimmed by 14 bases and V by 2 bases; bases with no gene match: 12. The CDR3 is made up of 14 amino acids. Germline CDR1 SGHDT, CDR2 YYEEEE. In DNA form, the CDR3 reads TGTGCCAGCAGCTTCGGGAGCGCGGGGGGGCCAAGGTATTTT. It yields the protein CASSFGSAGGPRYF.

In its sample, this clonotype was seen a few times. V and J are TRBV2 and TRBJ2-3; no firm D call. The CDR3 is 13 amino acids. Germline V lookup: CDR1 SNHLY, CDR2 FYNNEI. V lost 7 bases to trimming and J lost 2 bases, with 10 bases between them. The CDR3 sequence: CASTVRHTDTQYF. Here the CDR3 DNA reads TGTGCCAGCACGGTCAGGCACACAGATACGCAGTATTTT.

This clonotype was recorded only once. The chain has TRBV6-6 and TRBJ2-5; a weak D match, TRBD1 (6 bases). With the DNA end fitting TRBJ2-7 better, the J assignment may be wrong. The CDR3 contains 15 residues. Germline-derived CDR1 and CDR2 are MNHNY and SVGAGI (reference sequence). This CDR3 reads CASTHRAVGAYEQYF. The CDR3 DNA reads as TGTGCCAGCACCCACAGGGCAGTTGGAGCCTACGAGCAGTACTTC.

The chain links TRBV4-3 to TRBJ2-1, with 13 bases aligning to TRBD2. This CDR3 is 18 amino acids long. CDR1 and CDR2 from the germline V gene are LGHNA and YSLEER. The J segment lost 6 bases and the V segment lost 0 bases, leaving 8 bases of the junction unmatched. The CDR3 region is CASSQEILAGGLGNEQFF. The CDR3 DNA follows: TGCGCCAGCAGCCAAGAAATACTAGCGGGGGGGCTCGGCAATGAGCAGTTCTTC.

In the case of this clonotype: A much larger clonotype is one base distant, so this may be a read error. The V call is TRBV7-2, the J call TRBJ2-3, with D perhaps TRBD2 (6 bases). The germline CDR1 and CDR2 sequences are SGHTA and FQGNSA. V lost 5 bases to trimming and J lost 6 bases, with 12 bases between them. CDR3 length: 13 amino acids. CDR3 bases: TGTGCCAGCAGCGTAGTGGGGAGGGATACGCAGTATTTT. It codes for CASSVVGRDTQYF.

Comment on this clonotype: One end of the junction varies from germline; a read error may be responsible. The CDR3 sequence: CASSVSGSDPEQYF. The CDR3 DNA sequence: TGCGCCAGCAGTGTGTCCGGTTCCGATCCCGAGCAGTACTTC. The chain links TRBV27 to TRBJ2-7; no reliable D call. Germline CDR1 reads MNHEY; CDR2 reads SMNVEV (reference sequence). CDR3 length equals 14 residues.

This clonotype has a handful of counts. The gene calls are TRBV6-2 or TRBV6-3 and TRBJ2-1, with 8 nucleotides matching TRBD2. V was clipped by 3 bases and J by 10 bases; unmatched bases: 14. The CDR3 covers 16 residues. CDR1 and CDR2 from the germline V gene are MNHEY and SVGEGT. Written as DNA, the CDR3 is TGTGCCAGCAGTTATGAGAGCGGGGGCCCAATAGGGGAGCAGTTCTTC. It yields the protein CASSYESGGPIGEQFF.

This clonotype has ten or more counts. V is TRBV7-9 and J is TRBJ2-5, with 9 positions matching TRBD1. With V trimmed by 7 bases and J by 3 bases, 9 bases remained unmatched. This CDR3 has 15 residues. CDR1 and CDR2 (germline): SEHNR, FQNEAQ (reference sequence). CDR3 coding DNA: TGTGCCAGCATGATCCTCACAGGGGGCGAAGAGACCCAGTACTTC. Translating gives CASMILTGGEETQYF.

This rearrangement joins TRBV14 to TRBJ2-7; TRBD2 matches 12 bases. The CDR3 has 17 residues. Germline CDR1 SGHDN, CDR2 FVKESK. The trim removed 0 bases at V and 1 base at J, leaving 4 bases unmatched. In nucleotides, the CDR3 is TGTGCCAGCAGCCAAGATTGGGGGACTAGCGGGTCCTACGAGCAGTACTTC. Its translation is CASSQDWGTSGSYEQYF.

The CDR3 here is CASSNRVSGANVLTF. DNA of the CDR3: TGTGCCAGCAGTAATCGGGTCTCTGGGGCCAACGTCCTGACTTTC. The chain joins TRBV12-3 or TRBV12-4 to TRBJ2-6, with D unclear. This CDR3 region has 15 residues. The V gene lost 5 bases and the J gene lost 0 bases, with 8 bases spanning the gap.

J is TRBJ2-7 and V is TRBV4-3, with D tentatively TRBD2 (6 bases). The J call may be incorrect, as the DNA end agrees better with TRBJ2-5. The CDR3 has 15 amino acids. The germline V gene encodes CDR1 LGHNA and CDR2 YSLEER. The CDR3 nucleotides are TGCGCCAGCAGCCAAGAGATACGGCGGGGAGAGACCCAGTACTTC. Encoded protein: CASSQEIRRGETQYF.

The genes are TRBV6-5 and TRBJ2-4; weak D call: TRBD2 (5 bases). The DNA matches TRBJ2-7 better at its end, which makes the J call doubtful. The CDR3 extends over 15 amino acids. Looked up from germline, CDR1 is MNHEY and CDR2 is SVGAGI. The CDR3 region is CASTPGVGISYEQYF. CDR3 nucleotides: TGTGCCAGCACCCCTGGTGTCGGGATCTCCTACGAGCAGTACTTC.

The rearrangement links TRBV20-1 to TRBJ2-1; 8 nucleotides match TRBD2. Germline V gene data show CDR1 as DFQATT and CDR2 as SNEGSKA (reference sequence). The V and J ends lost 4 bases and 5 bases, in that order; junction bases with no gene match: 4. The CDR3 is 13 residues long. CDR3 DNA sequence: TGCAGTGCTATGGGACTAGGCCACAATGAGCAGTTCTTC. This encodes CSAMGLGHNEQFF.

The V call is TRBV7-9, the J call TRBJ2-5; 10 positions match TRBD1. Germline loops: CDR1 SEHNR, CDR2 FQNEAQ (reference sequence). The V and J ends lost 6 bases and 8 bases, in that order; junction bases with no gene match: 9. CDR3 size: 14 residues. CDR3 sequence: CASRDRGQRDTQYF. The DNA of the CDR3 is TGTGCCAGCAGAGACAGGGGGCAGCGAGATACCCAGTACTTC.